This T cell receptor (beta chain) was recovered during a study of cytotoxic CD8 clonotypes in ibrutinib-treated CLL. Depth targeted 1 in 200,000 to 1 in 1 million T cells, averaging approximately 9.9x coverage per clonotype. The protocol was immunoSEQ multiplex PCR, while the TCRdb copy is restricted to in-frame clones and leaves out a portion. The sample has a few hundred thousand clones; around four fifths are singletons. Libraries of TCR beta were made from approximately 1.9 micrograms of genomic DNA that came from cryopreserved PBMCs. The source is a human donor with chronic lymphocytic leukemia. The specimen was PBMCs, collected before ibrutinib treatment.

The CDR3 DNA reads as TGCGCCAGCAGGGGACAGGTAATAATCAATGAGCAGTTCTTC. It encodes CASRGQVIINEQFF. The chain links TRBV5-1 to TRBJ2-1; 8 bases map to TRBD1. This CDR3 region has 14 residues. The germline V gene encodes CDR1 SGHRS and CDR2 YFSETQ. V lost 5 bases and J lost 6; bases outside the gene matches: 7.